The present T cell receptor beta chain was sequenced within a study of T cell repertoires in cytomegalovirus infection. Turning to the study itself: The study used recently identified HLA-C-restricted and well-studied HLA-B-restricted CMV epitopes. Matching HLA type and CMV infection were both indicated by public TCR beta signatures.

Study results and limitations: Frequencies of public TCR beta families were cumulated, and this identified carriers of CMV plus the relevant HLA. The ex vivo response showed dominance by HLA-C-restricted CMV-specific TCR beta clonotypes.

The CDR3 totals 12 residues. Germline V gene data show CDR1 as SEHNR and CDR2 as FQNEAQ (reference sequence). Trimming shortened V by 4 bases and J by 6 bases, and 8 bases separated the two germline ends. TCRdb passed the reads through MiXCR, listing each CDR3 protein once. Counted here are 600,000 to 700,000 distinct CDR3 sequences, 30% to 35% occurring once; the ten biggest clones make up about 20%. A remark on this clonotype: No antigen is known for it.

Sequences were derived from cultured PBMCs, sampled from culture after CMV antigen stimulation. The TCR originated in a human donor in good health (CMV status not recorded). Some clones in this sample may be carry-over from other donors' samples. The genes are TRBV7-9 and TRBJ2-3, with D possibly matching TRBD1 (6 bases). CDR3 sequence: CASSWTDDTQYF. CDR3 DNA: TGTGCCAGCAGCTGGACAGATGATACGCAGTATTTT.